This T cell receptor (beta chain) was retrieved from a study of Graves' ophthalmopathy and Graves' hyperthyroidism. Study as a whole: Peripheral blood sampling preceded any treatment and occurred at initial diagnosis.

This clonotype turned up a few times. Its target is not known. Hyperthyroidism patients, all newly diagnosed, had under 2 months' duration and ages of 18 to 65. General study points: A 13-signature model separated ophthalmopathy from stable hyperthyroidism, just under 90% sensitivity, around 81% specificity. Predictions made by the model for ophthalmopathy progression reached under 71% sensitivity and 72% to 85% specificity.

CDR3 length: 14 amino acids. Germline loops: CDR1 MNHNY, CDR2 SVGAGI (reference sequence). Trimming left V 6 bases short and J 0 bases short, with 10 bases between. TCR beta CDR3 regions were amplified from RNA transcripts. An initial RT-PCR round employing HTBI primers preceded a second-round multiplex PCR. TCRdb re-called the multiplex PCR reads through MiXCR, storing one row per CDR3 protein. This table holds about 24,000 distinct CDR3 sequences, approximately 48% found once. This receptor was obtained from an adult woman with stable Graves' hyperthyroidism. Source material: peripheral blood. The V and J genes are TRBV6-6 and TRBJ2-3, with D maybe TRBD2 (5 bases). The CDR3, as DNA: TGTGCCAGCAGCCCCAGCGGTAGCACAGATACGCAGTATTTT. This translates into CASSPSGSTDTQYF.